Detailed here is one T cell receptor beta chain. Antigen specificity is unknown. These data are taken from a study of cytomegalovirus exposure and HLA in healthy donors. General study results and limits: Using the classifier, cytomegalovirus status was reportedly diagnosed with high specificity and sensitivity. HLA-A and HLA-B allele assignments for most subjects were reportedly predicted accurately using TCR beta sequences.

The PCR used 60 Vbeta and 13 Jbeta primers. Original handling: In a later analysis, 10 million to 11 million of approximately 80 million unique beta chains occurred in at least two donors. Generated by immunoSEQ multiplex PCR, the TCRdb table keeps only in-frame clones and is missing some. The V and J calls and clone size come from that table; D and trimming were worked out from the DNA. Of roughly 120,000 clones listed, around 77% are singletons. With 1 base clipped from V and 4 bases from J, the junction kept 6 bases outside the gene matches. This CDR3 has 15 amino acids. Germline-derived CDR1 and CDR2 are KGHSH and LQKENI.

The sequencing sample was made of PBMCs. The receptor comes from a man in his forties or fifties in good health and CMV-seropositive. The J gene is TRBJ2-5, the V gene TRBV18, with 7 positions matching TRBD2. The CDR3 nucleotides read TGTGCCAGCTCACCACGAACCAGGGAGGGAGAGACCCAGTACTTC. Translated, it gives CASSPRTREGETQYF.